This T cell receptor (beta chain) was captured by sequencing in a study of T cells in women clearing cervical HPV infection. Study-level background: Controls gave blood once infection was undetectable; cases at lesion identification.

Comment on this clone: The read terminates 3 residues ahead of where the CDR3 ends, so the germline J gene completes it.

CDR3 length: 11 amino acids. The germline V and J ends were trimmed by 8 bases and 1 base, with 4 bases remaining between them. The germline CDR1 and CDR2 sequences are MNHEY and SVGEGT. Here immunoSEQ multiplex PCR was the method, and the copy in TCRdb shows in-frame clones only, minus some. Here the sample table reports 30,000 or so clones. The sequence was collected from a woman aged 18 to 75 with a cervical HPV16 infection that either progressed to CIN3+ or cleared (not recorded which). V usage is TRBV6-2 or TRBV6-3 and J usage is TRBJ2-3, with D unclear. The sample was blood buffy coat. The sequenced part of the CDR3 DNA is TGTGCCAGCGGGCGCACAGATACG. It is translated as CASGRTDT. The full CDR3 reads CASGRTDTQYF.